One sample yielded the 9 T cell receptor beta chains listed below, sequenced in a study of beta chain features in type 1 diabetes (dated by TCRdb to between 2017 and 2018). The library was obtained by the immunoSEQ multiplex PCR assay. The entire amount of isolated RNA was reverse transcribed using the High Capacity cDNA Reverse Transcription Kit, so the sequenced TCRB transcripts were expressed ones. Not all clones reach the TCRdb copy of this immuneACCESS table, which keeps in-frame sequences only. Checked studies attribute under half of the gap to unresolved V genes and leave the rest unexplained. The sample table shows 350,000 to 450,000 clones, and approximately 15% are seen once. Together, the top ten hold 0.035% to 0.04% of the sample. The source material was naive CD4+ T cells from blood. This specimen's cell subset or site label, per the study, means: true naive CD4+ T cells. Receptors were obtained from a man aged 25-40 years in good health.

The V and J genes are TRBV7-8 and TRBJ1-2, with TRBD1 matching over 8 bases. The germline V gene has CDR1 SGHVS and CDR2 FQNEAQ. The trim removed 5 bases at V and 5 bases at J, leaving 13 bases unmatched. This CDR3 is 16 amino acids long. CDR3 coding DNA: TGTGCCAGCAGCCCCGAGAGGGCCAGGGGGCGTTATGGCTACACCTTC. Translated, it gives CASSPERARGRYGYTF.

The CDR3 DNA follows: TGTGCCAGCAGCTTAGCCAATTCGCCCGAGCAGTACGTC. Its protein product is CASSLANSPEQYV. The J gene is TRBJ2-7, the V gene TRBV7-2, with D hard to call. CDR3 size: 13 residues. Germline V gene lookup returns CDR1 SGHTA and CDR2 FQGNSA. Trimming shortened V by 0 bases and J by 6 bases, and 9 bases separated the two germline ends.

V usage is TRBV6-5 and J usage is TRBJ2-3; D remains ambiguous. Germline CDR1 reads MNHEY; CDR2 reads SVGAGI. The V end lost 5 bases, the J end lost 0 bases, and 6 bases lay between the germline ends. There are 13 residues in the CDR3. The CDR3 here is CASSAPSTDTQYF. The CDR3, as DNA: TGTGCCAGCAGTGCGCCGAGCACAGATACGCAGTATTTT.

The J gene is TRBJ2-4, the V gene TRBV11-2, with D uncertain. The V end was cut by 1 base, the J end by 0 bases, with 7 bases between. The germline CDR1 and CDR2 sequences are SGHAT and FQNNGV. The CDR3 length is 15 residues. This chain's CDR3 is CASSLVLPAKNIQYF. The CDR3 DNA sequence: TGTGCCAGCAGCTTAGTACTCCCAGCCAAAAACATTCAGTACTTC.

This chain connects TRBV7-2 to TRBJ1-1, with D tentatively TRBD1 (5 bases). Between the trimmed V and J ends, which lost 4 bases and 0 bases, there was a span of 15 bases. Germline V gene lookup returns CDR1 SGHTA and CDR2 FQGNSA. The CDR3 loop spans 16 amino acids. The chain's CDR3 is CASSSQSRGVNTEAFF. DNA of the CDR3: TGTGCCAGCAGCTCCCAATCGCGGGGGGTGAACACTGAAGCTTTCTTT.

The V call is TRBV30, the J call TRBJ1-1, with no clear D. The CDR3 has 11 amino acids. Germline values: CDR1 GTSNPN, CDR2 SVGIG (reference sequence). Trimming took 5 bases from V and 3 from J, leaving 7 bases between them. The CDR3 DNA reads as TGTGCCTGGCTTCGGGACACTGAAGCTTTCTTT. Encoded protein: CAWLRDTEAFF.

This clone occurred a few times. The rearrangement links TRBV5-4 to TRBJ2-1; D is possibly TRBD2 (6 bases). The V gene's germline CDR1 is SGHNT and CDR2 YYREEE (reference sequence). This CDR3 is built from 12 residues. Trimming shortened V by 2 bases and J by 12 bases, and 12 bases separated the two germline ends. The CDR3 DNA follows: TGTGCCAGCAGCTTACCGGGACTCTCGCAGTTCTTC. Residues: CASSLPGLSQFF.

This clone has just a few counts. The V gene is TRBV11-2, the J gene TRBJ2-1; no definite D call. The CDR3 loop spans 12 amino acids. Germline lookup yields CDR1 SGHAT and CDR2 FQNNGV. The V end lost 3 bases, the J end lost 8 bases, and 8 bases lay between the germline ends. The CDR3 sequence is CASSLLSHEQFF. CDR3 nucleotide sequence: TGTGCCAGCAGCTTGCTCTCCCATGAGCAGTTCTTC.

In this sample, this clone turned up a few times. The CDR3 nucleotides are TGTGCCGTCCAGACAGCGCCTAATGAAAAACTGTTTTTT. Translation: CAVQTAPNEKLFF. The V gene is TRBV30, the J gene TRBJ1-4; TRBD1 is a possible D gene (5 bases). The CDR3 is 13 residues long. The germline gives CDR1 GTSNPN, CDR2 SVGIG (reference sequence). Trimming shortened V by 8 bases and J by 3 bases, and 13 bases separated the two germline ends.